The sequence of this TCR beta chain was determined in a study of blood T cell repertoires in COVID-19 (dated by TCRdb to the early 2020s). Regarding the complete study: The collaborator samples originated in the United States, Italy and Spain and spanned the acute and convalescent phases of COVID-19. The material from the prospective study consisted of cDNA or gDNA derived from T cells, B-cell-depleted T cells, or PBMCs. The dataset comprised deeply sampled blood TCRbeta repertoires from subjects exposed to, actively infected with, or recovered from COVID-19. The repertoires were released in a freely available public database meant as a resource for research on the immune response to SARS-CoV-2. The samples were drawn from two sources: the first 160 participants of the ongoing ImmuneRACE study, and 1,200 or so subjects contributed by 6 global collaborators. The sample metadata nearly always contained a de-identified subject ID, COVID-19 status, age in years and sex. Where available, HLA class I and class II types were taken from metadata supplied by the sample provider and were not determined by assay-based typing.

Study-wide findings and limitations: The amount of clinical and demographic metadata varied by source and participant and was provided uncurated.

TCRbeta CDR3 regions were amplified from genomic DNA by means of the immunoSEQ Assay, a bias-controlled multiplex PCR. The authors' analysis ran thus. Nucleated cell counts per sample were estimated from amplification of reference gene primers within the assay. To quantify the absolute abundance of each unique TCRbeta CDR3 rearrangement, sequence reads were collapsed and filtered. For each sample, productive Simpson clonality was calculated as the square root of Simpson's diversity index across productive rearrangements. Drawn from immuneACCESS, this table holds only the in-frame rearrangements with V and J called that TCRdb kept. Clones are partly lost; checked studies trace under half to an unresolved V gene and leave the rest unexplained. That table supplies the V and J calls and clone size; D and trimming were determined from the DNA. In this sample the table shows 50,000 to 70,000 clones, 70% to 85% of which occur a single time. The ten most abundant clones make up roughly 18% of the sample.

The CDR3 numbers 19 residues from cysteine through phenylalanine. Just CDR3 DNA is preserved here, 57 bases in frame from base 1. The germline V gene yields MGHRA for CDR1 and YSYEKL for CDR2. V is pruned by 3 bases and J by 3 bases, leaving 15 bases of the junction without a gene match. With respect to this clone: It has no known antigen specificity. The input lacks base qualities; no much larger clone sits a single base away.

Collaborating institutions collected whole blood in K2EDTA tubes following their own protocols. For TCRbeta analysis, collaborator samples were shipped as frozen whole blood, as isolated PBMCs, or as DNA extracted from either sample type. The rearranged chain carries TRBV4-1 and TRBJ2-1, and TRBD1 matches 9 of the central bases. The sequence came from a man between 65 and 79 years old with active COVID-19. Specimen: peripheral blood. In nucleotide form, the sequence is TGCGCCAGCAGCCACCCACAGGGGGCTTTAGTCCTGGGCTACAATGAGCAGTTCTTC. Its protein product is CASSHPQGALVLGYNEQFF.